One and the same sample provided the 6 T cell receptor beta chains below, sequenced in a study of blood T cells in healthy people across ages. A second PCR of 7 to 11 cycles used a sample-barcoded 5' primer and a J-beta primer mix. TCRdb passed the 5' RACE reads through MiXCR, listing each CDR3 protein once. The sample gives 1.5 million to 2 million distinct CDR3 sequences, around 42% of which show up once; about 23% is in the top ten. Sequencing input: blood. These receptors were collected from a human donor in good health.

In the case of this clonotype: One base separates it from a far larger clone, so it is likely a read error. This chain uses TRBV7-9 with TRBJ2-1; D uncertain. Per germline, CDR1 SEHNR and CDR2 FQNEAQ (reference sequence). CDR3 length equals 12 residues. CDR3 in DNA: TGTGCCAACAGCTTAGTAGGGAATGAGCAGTTCTTC. The encoded protein is CANSLVGNEQFF.

The genes are TRBV4-3 and TRBJ1-5; tentative D call: TRBD1 (6 bases). V was clipped by 4 bases and J by 3 bases, with 13 bases between them. From germline, CDR1 is LGHNA and CDR2 YSLEER. This CDR3 spans 15 amino acids. The CDR3 coding sequence is TGCGCCAGCAGCCGAAACGACAGGCTCAATCAGCCCCAGCATTTT. It yields the protein CASSRNDRLNQPQHF.

The rearrangement uses TRBV20-1 and TRBJ2-5; D gene unclear. The end of the DNA fits TRBJ2-7 better, so the J call may be wrong. CDR1 and CDR2 (germline): DFQATT, SNEGSKA (reference sequence). The CDR3 loop spans 13 amino acids. DNA of the CDR3: TGCAGTGCTAGAAGCAGGCAAACCTACGAGCAGTACTTC. Translating gives CSARSRQTYEQYF.

This clonotype was counted a few times. This sequence joins TRBV29-1 and TRBJ2-1; D is perhaps TRBD2 (5 bases). Per germline, CDR1 SQVTM and CDR2 ANQGSEA. Deletions cut 4 bases from V and 4 bases from J, with 11 bases between. This CDR3 has 13 residues. For the CDR3, the DNA is TGCAGCGTTGGGACTGGGGAGTACAATGAGCAGTTCTTC. Translating it yields CSVGTGEYNEQFF.

The rearrangement uses TRBV29-1 and TRBJ1-2, with 7 bases fitting TRBD1. The CDR3 runs 15 residues. The V gene end was trimmed by 1 base and the J gene end by 4 bases; junction bases not matched to a gene: 9. Looked up from germline, CDR1 is SQVTM and CDR2 is ANQGSEA. Here the CDR3 reads CSVEGEGTAFYGYTF. The CDR3 DNA is TGCAGCGTTGAAGGGGAGGGGACAGCCTTCTATGGCTACACCTTC.

The V and J genes are TRBV29-1 and TRBJ1-2, with 9 bases aligning to TRBD1. The CDR3 has 13 residues. The V segment lost 4 bases and the J segment 4 bases; nucleotides outside the gene matches: 4. Germline V gives CDR1 SQVTM, CDR2 ANQGSEA. Written as DNA, the CDR3 is TGCAGCGTTGGGGGACAGGGTGCCTATGGCTACACCTTC. Amino acid sequence: CSVGGQGAYGYTF.